The TCR beta chain under discussion was sequenced for a study of blood T cell repertoires in COVID-19. CDR1 is SGHTA and CDR2 is FQGNSA in the germline V gene. Trimming stripped 4 bases from V and 0 bases from J, with 7 bases between. The CDR3 consists of 14 residues. In the source study's methods: The authors estimated nucleated cell counts from reference gene primer amplification. Libraries were prepared by immunoSEQ multiplex PCR; TCRdb keeps only in-frame clonotypes and omits some of them. The DNA gave D and trimming, while V, J and clone size come from that table. Here the sample spans about 150,000 clones, approximately 81% being singletons.

This chain links TRBV7-2 with TRBJ1-5; weak D call: TRBD1 (5 bases). Specimen: peripheral blood. The TCR originated in a young man with active or convalescent COVID-19. CDR3 coding DNA: TGTGCCAGCAGCTCACAGGTTAGCAATCAGCCCCAGCATTTT. Protein: CASSSQVSNQPQHF.